One and the same sample provided the 22 T cell receptor beta chains below, sequenced in a study of Ad26.COV2.S vaccination and SARS-CoV-2 variants. Only in-frame clones appear in the TCRdb table, and some are missing; sequencing was by immunoSEQ multiplex PCR. The sample holds approximately 400,000 clones, 90% to 95% seen once. The sequencing here drew on peripheral blood, taken after recovery from COVID-19. Every receptor here comes from a human donor who had recovered from COVID-19.

The V gene is TRBV7-2, the J gene TRBJ2-3; TRBD1 or TRBD2 may be the D gene (5 bases each). This CDR3 spans 15 amino acids. Per germline, CDR1 SGHTA and CDR2 FQGNSA. The ends were cut back, 2 bases at V and 7 bases at J, with 16 bases in the middle. DNA for the CDR3: TGTGCCAGCAGCTTATCCGGGACCTCACAGAATACGCAGTATTTT. Its translation: CASSLSGTSQNTQYF. Using reference TRBV7-2 and TRBJ2-3 for the parts outside the CDR3, the full variable domain is GAGVSQSPSNKVTEKGKDVELRCDPISGHTALYWYRQSLGQGLEFLIYFQGNSAPDKSGLPSDRFSAERTGGSVSTLTIQRTQQEDSAVYLCASSLSGTSQNTQYFGPGTRLTVL.

The chain couples TRBV13 to TRBJ2-1; D unclear. This CDR3 has 14 amino acids. Trimming shortened V by 3 bases and J by 0 bases, and 6 bases separated the two germline ends. Germline values: CDR1 PRHDT, CDR2 FYEKMQ (reference sequence). The DNA for the CDR3 is TGTGCCAGCAGCTTCAGGCGCTCCTACAATGAGCAGTTCTTC. It is translated as CASSFRRSYNEQFF.

In nucleotides, the CDR3 is TGTGCCAGCAGCTTAGAGGTATTCGTTGGGGAGCTGTTTTTT. Its protein product is CASSLEVFVGELFF. The chain is built from TRBV11-2 and TRBJ2-2; D unresolved. CDR1 is SGHAT and CDR2 is FQNNGV in the germline V gene. Deletions cut 0 bases from V and 8 bases from J, with 10 bases between. The CDR3 sequence is 14 residues long.

V gene TRBV5-1 combines with J gene TRBJ2-5; possible D gene TRBD1, 5 bases. V shed 1 base and J shed 3 bases, with 7 bases lying between them. CDR1 is SGHRS and CDR2 is YFSETQ in the germline V gene. The CDR3 is made up of 13 amino acids. The CDR3, as DNA: TGCGCCAGCAGCTTGCTAGGGGAAGAGACCCAGTACTTC. Its translation: CASSLLGEETQYF.

The V call is TRBV7-9, the J call TRBJ1-1; weak D call: TRBD1 (5 bases). CDR1 and CDR2 from the germline V gene are SEHNR and FQNEAQ (reference sequence). V shed 4 bases and J shed 4 bases, with 19 bases lying between them. The CDR3 sequence is 16 residues long. CDR3 loop: CASSSAGIEGSTEAFF. The CDR3 nucleotides are TGTGCCAGCAGCTCGGCAGGGATTGAGGGTAGCACTGAAGCTTTCTTT.

The rearrangement uses TRBV11-2 and TRBJ2-1; possible D gene TRBD2, 6 bases. CDR3 size: 12 residues. The germline V gene has CDR1 SGHAT and CDR2 FQNNGV. Trimming pared 6 bases from V and 4 bases from J, leaving 7 bases between. CDR3 in amino acids: CASRGGYNEQFF. The CDR3 DNA sequence: TGTGCCAGCAGGGGGGGTTACAATGAGCAGTTCTTC.

The chain links TRBV5-4 to TRBJ1-6; the D gene is possibly TRBD1 (6 bases). The CDR3 is 13 residues long. The germline V and J ends were trimmed by 2 bases and 10 bases, with 10 bases remaining between them. CDR1 SGHNT and CDR2 YYREEE come from the germline V gene (reference sequence). This chain's CDR3 is CASSFRDTSPLHF. The CDR3 DNA sequence: TGTGCCAGCAGCTTCCGGGACACCTCACCCCTCCACTTT.

A few counts support this clone. This chain connects TRBV7-9 to TRBJ1-4; a weak D match, TRBD1 (5 bases). Deletions cut 2 bases from V and 6 bases from J, with 16 bases between. Germline lookup yields CDR1 SEHNR and CDR2 FQNEAQ (reference sequence). CDR3 size: 16 residues. The CDR3 DNA is TGTGCCAGCAGCTTAAGGGCGGGACCTCCGGATGAAAAACTGTTTTTT. This translates into CASSLRAGPPDEKLFF. The complete variable domain, with remaining parts taken from reference TRBV7-9 and TRBJ1-4, reads DTGVSQNPRHKITKRGQNVTFRCDPISEHNRLYWYRQTLGQGPEFLTYFQNEAQLEKSRLLSDRFSAERPKGSFSTLEIQRTEQGDSAMYLCASSLRAGPPDEKLFFGSGTQLSVL.

The V gene is TRBV10-3, the J gene TRBJ1-4; 7 nucleotides align to TRBD1. CDR3 length: 13 amino acids. With 6 bases clipped from V and 17 bases from J, the junction kept 15 bases outside the gene matches. Germline CDR1 ENHRY, CDR2 SYGVKD. CDR3: CAIRGAGGTAVFF. DNA of the CDR3: TGTGCCATCAGGGGAGCCGGGGGGACAGCCGTATTTTTT.

The genes are TRBV4-1 and TRBJ2-3; 8 nucleotides match TRBD1. The V gene's germline CDR1 is MGHRA and CDR2 YSYEKL. With 1 base clipped from V and 2 bases from J, the junction kept 8 bases outside the gene matches. This CDR3 comprises 17 residues. The CDR3 here is CASSQVTGGPSTDTQYF. The CDR3 nucleotides are TGCGCCAGCAGCCAAGTTACAGGGGGGCCCTCCACAGATACGCAGTATTTT.

The chain uses TRBV6-5 and TRBJ2-7; 11 bases are shared with TRBD1. Looked up from germline, CDR1 is MNHEY and CDR2 is SVGAGI. The CDR3 is made up of 15 amino acids. Germline trimming cut 7 bases from V and 3 bases from J; bases unmatched to any gene: 8. This CDR3 is CASTRRDRGDYEQYF. CDR3 nucleotide sequence: TGTGCCAGCACCCGCCGGGACAGGGGGGACTACGAGCAGTACTTC.

V gene TRBV5-1 combines with J gene TRBJ2-7, with TRBD1 matching over 10 bases. V lost 3 bases to trimming and J lost 2 bases; unmatched junction nucleotides: 5. This CDR3 spans 15 amino acids. Germline V gives CDR1 SGHRS, CDR2 YFSETQ. DNA for the CDR3: TGCGCCAGCAGCTACCGGGACAGGGGCACCTACGAGCAGTACTTC. This codes for CASSYRDRGTYEQYF.

The J gene is TRBJ2-3, the V gene TRBV18, with D uncertain. V was clipped by 0 bases and J by 5 bases, with 6 bases between them. Germline lookup yields CDR1 KGHSH and CDR2 LQKENI. There are 13 residues in the CDR3. The CDR3 reads CASSPPVEDTQYF. The CDR3, as DNA: TGTGCCAGCTCACCACCTGTCGAAGATACGCAGTATTTT.

The rearrangement links TRBV4-3 to TRBJ1-4; maybe TRBD1 (5 bases). The CDR3 is 14 amino acids. CDR1 and CDR2 (germline): LGHNA, YSLEER. Trimming removed 5 bases from V and 4 bases from J, with 11 bases in between. The CDR3 loop is CASSGRGYNEKLFF. The CDR3 DNA reads TGCGCCAGCAGCGGCCGGGGCTATAATGAAAAACTGTTTTTT.

The chain combines TRBV6-2 or TRBV6-3 with TRBJ1-2; 7 bases are shared with TRBD1. The CDR3 totals 15 residues. CDR1 MNHEY and CDR2 SVGEGT come from the germline V gene. V trimming: 6 bases; J trimming: 1 base; junction bases outside the gene matches: 8. The CDR3, as DNA: TGTGCCAGCAGCCGGGACAGCGGGATTAACTATGGCTACACCTTC. Protein sequence: CASSRDSGINYGYTF.

This chain joins TRBV9 and TRBJ1-6; D remains unclear. Germline V gives CDR1 SGDLS, CDR2 YYNGEE. V shed 4 bases and J shed 7 bases, with 18 bases lying between them. CDR3 size: 16 residues. The CDR3 DNA follows: TGTGCCAGCAGCTCCAGACCCGGGAGAGACAATTCACCCCTCCACTTT. Translation: CASSSRPGRDNSPLHF.

The gene calls are TRBV6-4 and TRBJ2-1, with D perhaps assigned TRBD1 or TRBD2 (6 bases each). Between the trimmed V and J ends, which lost 2 bases and 4 bases, there was a span of 12 bases. Per the germline V gene, CDR1 is MRHNA and CDR2 is SNTAGT. The CDR3 contains 15 residues. The DNA of the CDR3 is TGTGCCAGCAGTGACGCCCGGGGGCATTACAATGAGCAGTTCTTC. This gives the protein CASSDARGHYNEQFF.

This chain links TRBV13 with TRBJ2-5, with 7 nucleotides matching TRBD2. The CDR3 runs to 13 residues. Trimming took 4 bases from V and 2 from J; bases not matched to a gene: 1. In germline, CDR1 is PRHDT, CDR2 FYEKMQ (reference sequence). The CDR3 DNA follows: TGTGCCAGCAGCTGGGGACTACAAGAGACCCAGTACTTC. Amino acids: CASSWGLQETQYF.

The V call is TRBV19, the J call TRBJ2-2, with a weak D call TRBD1 (5 bases). Germline V gene lookup returns CDR1 LNHDA and CDR2 SQIVND (reference sequence). The length of the CDR3 is 12 residues. Trimming left V 6 bases short and J 7 bases short, with 9 bases between. CDR3 amino acids: CASRRGLGELFF. CDR3 nucleotides: TGTGCCAGTAGAAGGGGTCTCGGGGAGCTGTTTTTT. Full variable domain (missing parts from reference TRBV19 and TRBJ2-2): DGGITQSPKYLFRKEGQNVTLSCEQNLNHDAMYWYRQDPGQGLRLIYYSQIVNDFQKGDIAEGYSVSREKKESFPLTVTSAQKNPTAFYLCASRRGLGELFFGEGSRLTVL.

This clone appeared a single time. V and J are TRBV7-6 and TRBJ1-4; 9 bases are shared with TRBD1. The J segment lost 0 bases and the V segment lost 5 bases, leaving 10 bases of the junction unmatched. The CDR3 has 18 amino acids. The germline gives CDR1 SGHVS, CDR2 FNYEAQ. CDR3 loop: CASSAKRDRVATNEKLFF. CDR3 in DNA: TGTGCCAGCAGCGCTAAGCGGGACAGGGTTGCAACTAATGAAAAACTGTTTTTT.

The chain employs TRBV5-1 and TRBJ1-4; no reliable D call. Germline values: CDR1 SGHRS, CDR2 YFSETQ. The CDR3 runs 14 residues. Trimming pared 3 bases from V and 0 bases from J, leaving 6 bases between. CDR3 amino acids: CASSSTATNEKLFF. In DNA, the CDR3 is TGCGCCAGCAGCTCGACCGCAACTAATGAAAAACTGTTTTTT. The variable domain in full, completed from reference TRBV5-1 and TRBJ1-4, reads KAGVTQTPRYLIKTRGQQVTLSCSPISGHRSVSWYQQTPGQGLQFLFEYFSETQRNKGNFPGRFSGRQFSNSRSEMNVSTLELGDSALYLCASSSTATNEKLFFGSGTQLSVL.

For this clone: Other DNA sequences in the sample encode the same CDR3. The V gene is TRBV27, the J gene TRBJ2-7, with no clear D. The germline V gene encodes CDR1 MNHEY and CDR2 SMNVEV (reference sequence). The CDR3 runs to 14 residues. Trimming left V 0 bases short and J 4 bases short, with 10 bases between. Here the CDR3 reads CASSLSPDSYEQYF. The CDR3 region has the DNA TGTGCCAGCAGTTTATCGCCAGACTCATACGAGCAGTACTTC.